The source of this T cell receptor beta chain is a study of blood T cell repertoires in COVID-19. In the study overall: Spain, Italy and the United States supplied samples that represented acute and convalescent COVID-19. T cells, B-cell-depleted T cells, or PBMCs supplied cDNA or gDNA.

In this sample, this clone turned up a few times. Original methodology: By means of reference gene primer amplification, nucleated cell counts were estimated. Sequencing was performed with immunoSEQ multiplex PCR; in TCRdb, only in-frame clones are kept and a portion is missing. The DNA was the basis for D and trimming; V, J and clone size are from that table. Of about 30,000 clones in the sample, 65% to 90% were seen once. The germline gives CDR1 DFQATT, CDR2 SNEGSKA (reference sequence). V shed 3 bases, J shed 7 bases, and the junction held 7 bases outside the gene matches. CDR3 length: 14 amino acids.

Sequenced material: peripheral blood. The sequence derives from a human donor in a cohort sampled during active COVID-19. This rearrangement joins TRBV20-1 to TRBJ2-1; TRBD1 matches at 9 bases. The CDR3 DNA follows: TGCAGTGCTAGTTTCGGGACAGGGATAAATGAGCAGTTCTTC. Residues: CSASFGTGINEQFF.